Sequencing of this T cell receptor (beta chain) was carried out in a study of control samples from healthy donors and cancer patients. TCRdb's copy holds only in-frame clones and misses some; the assay was immunoSEQ multiplex PCR. This sample yields about 120,000 clones, of which 80% to 90% are seen a single time; 1.1% belongs to the top ten. The sample was PBMCs. The source of this sequence is a woman aged 50 to 60 with colorectal cancer.

The CDR3 DNA reads as TGCAGCGCCCGGGACGGTAAATCCAATGAGCAGTTCTTC. It specifies CSARDGKSNEQFF. The rearrangement uses TRBV29-1 and TRBJ2-1; D may correspond to TRBD1 or TRBD2 (5 bases each). CDR3 length equals 13 residues. Trimming shortened V by 7 bases and J by 6 bases, and 16 bases separated the two germline ends. Looked up from germline, CDR1 is SQVTM and CDR2 is ANQGSEA.